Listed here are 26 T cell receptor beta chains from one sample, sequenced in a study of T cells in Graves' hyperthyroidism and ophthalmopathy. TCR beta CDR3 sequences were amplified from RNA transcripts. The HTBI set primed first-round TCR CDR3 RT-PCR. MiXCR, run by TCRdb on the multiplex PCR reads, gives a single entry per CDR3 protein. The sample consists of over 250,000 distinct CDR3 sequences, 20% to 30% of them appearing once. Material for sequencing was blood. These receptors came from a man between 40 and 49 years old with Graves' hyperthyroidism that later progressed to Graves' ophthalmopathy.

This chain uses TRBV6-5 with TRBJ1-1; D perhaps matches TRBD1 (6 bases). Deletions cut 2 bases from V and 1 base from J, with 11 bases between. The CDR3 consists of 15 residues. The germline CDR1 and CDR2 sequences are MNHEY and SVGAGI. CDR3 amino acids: CASSYGLRGNTEAFF. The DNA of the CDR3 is TGTGCCAGCAGTTACGGCCTCAGGGGGAACACTGAAGCTTTCTTT.

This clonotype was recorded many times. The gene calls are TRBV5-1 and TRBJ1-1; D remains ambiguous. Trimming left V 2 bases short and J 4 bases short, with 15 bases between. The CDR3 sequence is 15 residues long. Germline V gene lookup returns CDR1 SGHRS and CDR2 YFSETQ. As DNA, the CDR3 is TGCGCCAGCAGCTTTCAATCCTTAATGAGCACTGAAGCTTTCTTT. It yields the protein CASSFQSLMSTEAFF.

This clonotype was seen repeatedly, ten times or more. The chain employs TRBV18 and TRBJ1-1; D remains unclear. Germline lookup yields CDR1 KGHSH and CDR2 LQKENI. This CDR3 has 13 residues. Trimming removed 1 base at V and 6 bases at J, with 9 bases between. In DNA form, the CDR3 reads TGTGCCAGCTCACCACGGGGTGCCGCTGAAGCTTTCTTT. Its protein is CASSPRGAAEAFF.

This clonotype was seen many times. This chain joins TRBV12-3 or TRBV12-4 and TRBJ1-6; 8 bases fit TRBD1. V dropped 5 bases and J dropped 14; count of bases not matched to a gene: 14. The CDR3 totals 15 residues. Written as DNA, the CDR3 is TGTGCCAGCAGTCCGGACAGGGCGCCGACAAGCACCCTCCACTTT. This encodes CASSPDRAPTSTLHF.

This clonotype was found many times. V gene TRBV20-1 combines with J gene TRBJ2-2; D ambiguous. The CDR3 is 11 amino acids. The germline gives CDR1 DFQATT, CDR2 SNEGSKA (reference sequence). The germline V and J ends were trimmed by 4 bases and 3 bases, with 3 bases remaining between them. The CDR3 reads CSATHTGELFF. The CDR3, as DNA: TGCAGTGCTACCCACACCGGGGAGCTGTTTTTT.

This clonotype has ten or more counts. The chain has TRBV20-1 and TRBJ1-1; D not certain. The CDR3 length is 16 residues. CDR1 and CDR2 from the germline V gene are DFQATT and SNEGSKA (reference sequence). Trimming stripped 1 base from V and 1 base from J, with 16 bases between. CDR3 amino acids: CSARAPGDVKNTEAFF. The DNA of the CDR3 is TGCAGTGCTAGAGCCCCAGGAGACGTTAAGAACACTGAAGCTTTCTTT.

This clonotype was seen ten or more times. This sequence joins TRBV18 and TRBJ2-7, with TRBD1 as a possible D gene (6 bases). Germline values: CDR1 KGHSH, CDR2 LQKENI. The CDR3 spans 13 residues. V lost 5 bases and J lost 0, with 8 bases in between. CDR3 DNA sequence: TGTGCCAGCTCAAAGGACAGCTCCTACGAGCAGTACTTC. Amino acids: CASSKDSSYEQYF.

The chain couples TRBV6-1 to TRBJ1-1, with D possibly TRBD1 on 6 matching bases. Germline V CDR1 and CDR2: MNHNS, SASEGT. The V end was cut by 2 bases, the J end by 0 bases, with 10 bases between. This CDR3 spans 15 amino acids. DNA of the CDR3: TGTGCCAGCAGTGAACCCCAGGGGCTGAACACTGAAGCTTTCTTT. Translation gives CASSEPQGLNTEAFF.

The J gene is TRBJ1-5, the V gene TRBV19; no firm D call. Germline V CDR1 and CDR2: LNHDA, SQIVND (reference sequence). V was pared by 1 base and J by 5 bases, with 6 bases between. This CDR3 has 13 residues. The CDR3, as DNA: TGTGCCAGTAGTATAGGCGGGGATCAGCCCCAGCATTTT. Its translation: CASSIGGDQPQHF.

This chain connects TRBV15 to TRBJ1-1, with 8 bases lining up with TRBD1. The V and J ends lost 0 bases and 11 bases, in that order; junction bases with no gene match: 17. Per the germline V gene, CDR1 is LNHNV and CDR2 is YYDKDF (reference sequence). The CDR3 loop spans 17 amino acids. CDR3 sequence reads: CATSRDITPTGGGLAFF. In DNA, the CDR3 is TGTGCCACCAGCAGAGATATCACGCCCACAGGGGGAGGTCTGGCTTTCTTT.

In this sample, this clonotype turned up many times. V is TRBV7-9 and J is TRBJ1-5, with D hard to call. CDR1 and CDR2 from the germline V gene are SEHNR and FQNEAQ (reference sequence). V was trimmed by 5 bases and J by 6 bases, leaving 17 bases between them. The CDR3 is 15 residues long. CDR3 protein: CASSGLPRVSQPQHF. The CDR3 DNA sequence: TGTGCCAGCAGCGGACTGCCGCGGGTTAGTCAGCCCCAGCATTTT.

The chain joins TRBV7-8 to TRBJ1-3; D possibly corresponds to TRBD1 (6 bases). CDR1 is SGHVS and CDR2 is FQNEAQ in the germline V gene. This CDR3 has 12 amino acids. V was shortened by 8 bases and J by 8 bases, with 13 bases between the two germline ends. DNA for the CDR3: TGTGCCAGCGCACAGGGCTGGGACACCATATATTTT. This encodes CASAQGWDTIYF. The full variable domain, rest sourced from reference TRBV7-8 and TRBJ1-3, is GAGVSQSPRYKVAKRGQDVALRCDPISGHVSLFWYQQALGQGPEFLTYFQNEAQLDKSGLPSDRFFAERPEGSVSTLKIQRTQQEDSAVYLCASAQGWDTIYFGEGSWLTVV.

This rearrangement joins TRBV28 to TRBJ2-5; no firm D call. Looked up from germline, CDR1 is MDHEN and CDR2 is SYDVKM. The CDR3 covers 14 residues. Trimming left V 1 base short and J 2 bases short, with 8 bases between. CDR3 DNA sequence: TGTGCCAGCAGTTTATTGTGGATACAAGAGACCCAGTACTTC. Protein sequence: CASSLLWIQETQYF.

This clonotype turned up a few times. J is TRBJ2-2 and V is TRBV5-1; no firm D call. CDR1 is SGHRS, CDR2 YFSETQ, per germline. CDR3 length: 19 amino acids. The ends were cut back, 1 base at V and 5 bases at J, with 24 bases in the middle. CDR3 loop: CASSLWFRVQEVPTGELFF. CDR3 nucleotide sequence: TGCGCCAGCAGCTTGTGGTTCCGGGTCCAAGAGGTTCCGACCGGGGAGCTGTTTTTT.

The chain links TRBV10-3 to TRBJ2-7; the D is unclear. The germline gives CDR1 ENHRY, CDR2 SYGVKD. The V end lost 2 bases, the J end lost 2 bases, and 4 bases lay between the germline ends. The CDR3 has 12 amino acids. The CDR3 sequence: CAISEPTYEQYF. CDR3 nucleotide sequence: TGTGCCATCAGTGAGCCCACCTACGAGCAGTACTTC.

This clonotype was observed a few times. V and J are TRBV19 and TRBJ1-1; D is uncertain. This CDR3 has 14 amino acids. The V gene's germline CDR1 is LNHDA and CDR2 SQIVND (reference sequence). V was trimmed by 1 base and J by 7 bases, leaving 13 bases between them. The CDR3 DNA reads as TGTGCCAGTAGTATAGCCCAAGGAGCAGGTGAAGCTTTCTTT. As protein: CASSIAQGAGEAFF.

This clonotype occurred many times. The CDR3 protein is CASSPSGGPYSNQPQHF. CDR3 DNA sequence: TGTGCCAGCTCCCCAAGCGGGGGCCCTTATAGCAATCAGCCCCAGCATTTT. V is TRBV18 and J is TRBJ1-5, with D maybe TRBD1 (6 bases). The CDR3 spans 17 residues. V gave up 6 bases and J gave up 0 bases, with 18 bases separating them. Per the germline V gene, CDR1 is KGHSH and CDR2 is LQKENI.

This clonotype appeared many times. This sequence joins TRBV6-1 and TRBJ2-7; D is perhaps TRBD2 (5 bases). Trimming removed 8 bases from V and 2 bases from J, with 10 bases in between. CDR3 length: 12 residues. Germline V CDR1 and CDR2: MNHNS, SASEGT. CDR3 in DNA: TGTGCCAGCGGGAGTCGGCCCTACGAGCAGTACTTC. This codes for CASGSRPYEQYF.

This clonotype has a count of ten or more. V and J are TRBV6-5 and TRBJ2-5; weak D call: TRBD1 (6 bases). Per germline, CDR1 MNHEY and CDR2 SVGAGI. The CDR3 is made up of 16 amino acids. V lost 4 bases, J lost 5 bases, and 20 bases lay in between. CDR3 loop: CASSFSPRGLGETQYF. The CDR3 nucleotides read TGTGCCAGCAGTTTTTCCCCCAGGGGCCTGGGGGAGACCCAGTACTTC.

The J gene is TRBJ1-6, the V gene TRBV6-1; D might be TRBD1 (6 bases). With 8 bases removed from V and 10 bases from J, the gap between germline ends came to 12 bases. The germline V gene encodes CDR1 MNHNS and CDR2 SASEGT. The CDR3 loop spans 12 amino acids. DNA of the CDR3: TGTGCCAGCCGGAGGGGGGAGTCACCCCTCCACTTT. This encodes CASRRGESPLHF.

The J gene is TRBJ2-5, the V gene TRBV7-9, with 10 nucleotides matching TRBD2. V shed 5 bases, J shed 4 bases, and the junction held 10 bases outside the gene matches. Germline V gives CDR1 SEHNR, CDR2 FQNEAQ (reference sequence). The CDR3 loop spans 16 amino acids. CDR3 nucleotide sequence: TGTGCCAGCAGCCCTCTGAAGCGGGAGGGCCGAGAGACCCAGTACTTC. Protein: CASSPLKREGRETQYF.

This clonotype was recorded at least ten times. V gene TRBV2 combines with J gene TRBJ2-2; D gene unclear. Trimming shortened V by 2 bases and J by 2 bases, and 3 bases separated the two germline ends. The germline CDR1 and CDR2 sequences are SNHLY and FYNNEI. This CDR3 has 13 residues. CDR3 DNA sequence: TGTGCCAGCAGTGAAACAAACACCGGGGAGCTGTTTTTT. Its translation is CASSETNTGELFF.

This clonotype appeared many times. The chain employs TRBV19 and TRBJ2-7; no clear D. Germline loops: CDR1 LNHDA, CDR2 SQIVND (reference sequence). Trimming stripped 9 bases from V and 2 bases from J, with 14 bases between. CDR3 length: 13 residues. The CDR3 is CASARTSTYEQYF. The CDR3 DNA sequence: TGTGCCAGCGCGAGGACGTCCACCTACGAGCAGTACTTC.

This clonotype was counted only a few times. This chain's CDR3 is CASTPRWVQPEQYF. CDR3 DNA: TGTGCCAGCACCCCCCGGTGGGTTCAGCCCGAGCAGTACTTC. The chain joins TRBV6-2 or TRBV6-3 to TRBJ2-7; unclear D gene. This CDR3 spans 14 amino acids. The V end lost 7 bases, the J end lost 6 bases, and 19 bases lay between the germline ends. Germline V gene lookup returns CDR1 MNHEY and CDR2 SVGEGT.

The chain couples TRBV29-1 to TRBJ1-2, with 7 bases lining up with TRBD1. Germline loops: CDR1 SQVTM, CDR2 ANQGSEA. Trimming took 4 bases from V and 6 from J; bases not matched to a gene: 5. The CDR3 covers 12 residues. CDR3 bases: TGCAGCGTTGGACAGGGCGGTGATGGCTACACCTTC. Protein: CSVGQGGDGYTF.

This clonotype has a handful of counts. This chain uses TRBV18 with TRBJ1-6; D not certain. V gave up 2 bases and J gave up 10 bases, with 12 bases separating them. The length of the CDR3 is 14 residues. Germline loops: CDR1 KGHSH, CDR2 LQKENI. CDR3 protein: CASSPGPGRSPLHF. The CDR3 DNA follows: TGTGCCAGCTCACCAGGGCCAGGAAGGTCACCCCTCCACTTT.